These T cell receptor beta chains were read from a single sample in a study of cytomegalovirus exposure and HLA in healthy donors. This table comes from immunoSEQ multiplex PCR, and its TCRdb copy is limited to in-frame clones, with some not included. The table lists about 150,000 clones, roughly 85% of them singletons. The source material was PBMCs. All receptors come from a man in his forties in good health and CMV-seronegative. CDR3s include the opening cysteine and the closing phenylalanine or tryptophan. Each record gives: V gene, D gene, clone size, J gene, CDR3 DNA, CDR3 protein. The D gene is left open where the match is weak. Clone size is given for some rows only: seen once, a few or many times, or a class if the clone is expanded.

v_call: TRBV15; d_call: -; clone_size: -; j_call: TRBJ2-1; cdr3_nt: TGTGCCACCAGCCCCGGAAGGGGGAGCAATGAGCAGTTCTTC; cdr3_aa: CATSPGRGSNEQFF
v_call: TRBV6-4; d_call: TRBD1; clone_size: -; j_call: TRBJ2-7; cdr3_nt: TGTGCCAGCAGTGACAGGGGGCGAATGGGGGCCGAGCAGTACTTC; cdr3_aa: CASSDRGRMGAEQYF
v_call: TRBV29-1; d_call: -; clone_size: -; j_call: TRBJ2-4; cdr3_nt: TGCAGCGTTAGAGGACAGTCAGCCAAAAACATTCAGTACTTC; cdr3_aa: CSVRGQSAKNIQYF
v_call: TRBV7-2; d_call: -; clone_size: -; j_call: TRBJ2-7; cdr3_nt: TGTGCCAGCAGCTTAGTACCCGAGGCCCACGAGCAGTACTTC; cdr3_aa: CASSLVPEAHEQYF
v_call: TRBV19; d_call: TRBD1; clone_size: -; j_call: TRBJ1-3; cdr3_nt: TGTGCCAGTTCATGGACAGGGGGTGCTGGAAACACCATATATTTT; cdr3_aa: CASSWTGGAGNTIYF
v_call: TRBV6-5; d_call: -; clone_size: -; j_call: TRBJ2-7; cdr3_nt: TGTGCCAGCAGTTACAAGGGGGTATACGAGCAGTACTTC; cdr3_aa: CASSYKGVYEQYF
v_call: TRBV5-1; d_call: -; clone_size: -; j_call: TRBJ2-1; cdr3_nt: TGCGCCAGCAGCTTCGAAGCGGAATACAATGAGCAGTTCTTC; cdr3_aa: CASSFEAEYNEQFF
v_call: TRBV28; d_call: -; clone_size: -; j_call: TRBJ1-3; cdr3_nt: TGTGCCAGCAGTCCTACGGTACGTGGAAACACCATATATTTT; cdr3_aa: CASSPTVRGNTIYF
v_call: TRBV19; d_call: -; clone_size: -; j_call: TRBJ1-1; cdr3_nt: TGTGCCAGTAGTAAACAGAACACTGAAGCTTTCTTT; cdr3_aa: CASSKQNTEAFF
v_call: TRBV19; d_call: TRBD1; clone_size: once; j_call: TRBJ1-2; cdr3_nt: TGTGCCAGTAGTACCGGGACAGGGAACTATGGCTACACCTTC; cdr3_aa: CASSTGTGNYGYTF
v_call: TRBV7-7; d_call: -; clone_size: -; j_call: TRBJ2-5; cdr3_nt: TGTGCTAGCAGCTTATTGGGGGCCCAAGAGACCCAGTACTTC; cdr3_aa: CASSLLGAQETQYF
v_call: TRBV28; d_call: TRBD1; clone_size: -; j_call: TRBJ1-2; cdr3_nt: TGTGCCAGCAGTCATGCGCCCGGACAGGGTGGCTATGGCTACACCTTC; cdr3_aa: CASSHAPGQGGYGYTF
v_call: TRBV29-1; d_call: TRBD1; clone_size: -; j_call: TRBJ2-3; cdr3_nt: TGCAGCGTTGACAGGGGGAGCACAGATACGCAGTATTTT; cdr3_aa: CSVDRGSTDTQYF
v_call: TRBV27; d_call: TRBD1; clone_size: -; j_call: TRBJ1-2; cdr3_nt: TGTGCCAGCAGTTTCCTCTGGGACAGGGACGGCTACACCTTC; cdr3_aa: CASSFLWDRDGYTF
v_call: TRBV6-5; d_call: TRBD1; clone_size: -; j_call: TRBJ2-7; cdr3_nt: TGTGCCAGCAGTTACTTCTCAGGGGGCTGGGAGCAGTACTTC; cdr3_aa: CASSYFSGGWEQYF
v_call: TRBV2; d_call: TRBD1; clone_size: -; j_call: TRBJ2-7; cdr3_nt: TGTGCCAGCATCCGGGACAGGGGAACGAACGAGCAGTACTTC; cdr3_aa: CASIRDRGTNEQYF